The 5 T cell receptor beta chains listed next were all sequenced from one sample in a study of shared clonotypes between healthy human individuals. Using immunoSEQ multiplex PCR, the repertoire was profiled, and TCRdb retains in-frame clones only, with some absent. The sample consists of approximately 2,300,000 clones, roughly 92% of them appearing once. Sequencing was performed on naive CD4+ T cells from PBMCs. Subset: CD45RA+ positively selected. The receptors come from a man younger than 35 in good health. Some clones in this sample may be carry-over from other donors' samples.

The chain joins TRBV27 to TRBJ1-5; D call uncertain. The CDR3 is made up of 14 amino acids. Deletions cut 7 bases from V and 7 bases from J, with 17 bases between. Per the germline V gene, CDR1 is MNHEY and CDR2 is SMNVEV (reference sequence). CDR3 protein: CASNPREAVQPQHF. In nucleotides, the CDR3 is TGTGCCAGCAACCCCCGGGAGGCGGTCCAGCCCCAGCATTTT.

V gene TRBV6-5 combines with J gene TRBJ1-4; perhaps TRBD1 as D (5 bases). The V and J ends lost 1 base and 8 bases respectively, with 11 bases between them. The CDR3 loop spans 14 amino acids. CDR1 is MNHEY, CDR2 SVGAGI, per germline. CDR3 coding DNA: TGTGCCAGCAGTTACTGGCGGGGGGGAGAAAAACTGTTTTTT. It is translated as CASSYWRGGEKLFF.

The chain joins TRBV9 to TRBJ2-3; 9 positions match TRBD2. Germline V gene lookup returns CDR1 SGDLS and CDR2 YYNGEE. V lost 0 bases and J lost 2; bases outside the gene matches: 1. There are 15 residues in the CDR3. CDR3 nucleotide sequence: TGTGCCAGCAGCGTAGGGGGACTAGCCACAGATACGCAGTATTTT. Its protein product is CASSVGGLATDTQYF.

The rearrangement uses TRBV7-2 and TRBJ1-4; 10 bases are shared with TRBD1. The ends lost 5 bases at V and 7 bases at J; junction bases unmatched: 4. CDR1 SGHTA and CDR2 FQGNSA come from the germline V gene. The CDR3 is made up of 14 amino acids. The CDR3 nucleotides read TGTGCCAGCAGCCAGACAGGGGGCGGTGAAAAACTGTTTTTT. Amino acid sequence: CASSQTGGGEKLFF.

Remarks on this clone: Additional DNA sequences in this sample encode the identical CDR3. The chain uses TRBV6-5 and TRBJ1-1; D is unresolved. V lost 2 bases, J lost 3 bases, and 7 bases lay in between. The V gene's germline CDR1 is MNHEY and CDR2 SVGAGI. CDR3 length: 13 residues. The CDR3 is CASSYEGYTEAFF. The CDR3 nucleotides are TGTGCCAGCAGTTACGAGGGATACACTGAAGCTTTCTTT.